The rows below give T cell receptor beta chains drawn from one sample of a study of blood T cell repertoires in COVID-19. Method: immunoSEQ multiplex PCR; TCRdb's copy keeps in-frame clones and lacks some. The sample records approximately 380,000 clones, 88% being singletons. What was sequenced was PBMCs or T cells enriched from blood (not recorded which). Receptors were obtained from a woman aged 18-29 years who had recovered from COVID-19. Each CDR3 is given with its conserved first and last residue. A D gene is named only where the DNA matches it firmly. Clone size is stated in some rows and not others, as once, few, many or a class when expanded.

>-|TRBV28|TRBJ1-3|-
CASSPGGVSGNTIYF
TGTGCCAGCAGCCCCGGGGGGGTTTCAGGAAACACCATATATTTT
>-|TRBV3-1/TRBV3-2|TRBJ1-4|-
CASGTPLVTNEKLFF
TGTGCCAGCGGGACACCCCTGGTGACTAATGAAAAACTGTTTTTT
>-|TRBV30|TRBJ2-1|-
CAWTLDSSYANEQFF
TGTGCCTGGACCCTCGACTCCTCATACGCCAATGAGCAGTTCTTC
>TRBD2|TRBV19|TRBJ2-5|-
CASSIVGGLGETQYF
TGTGCCAGTAGTATAGTGGGGGGGTTAGGAGAGACCCAGTACTTC
>TRBD1|TRBV6-5|TRBJ1-1|-
CASSYPRTGRETEAFF
TGTGCCAGCAGTTACCCTCGGACAGGGCGGGAGACTGAAGCTTTCTTT
>TRBD1|TRBV10-3|TRBJ1-2|few
CAISTGDYGYTF
TGTGCCATCAGTACAGGGGACTATGGCTACACCTTC
>-|TRBV3-1/TRBV3-2|TRBJ1-1|-
CASSPVSSGLNTEAFF
TGTGCCAGCAGCCCGGTGAGTTCGGGATTGAACACTGAAGCTTTCTTT
>-|TRBV4-1|TRBJ1-1|-
CASSQEEKRQSRTEAFF
TGCGCCAGCAGCCAAGAGGAAAAAAGACAAAGTCGGACTGAAGCTTTCTTT
>-|TRBV11-2|TRBJ2-7|-
CASSLAGNLRYEQYF
TGTGCCAGCAGCTTAGCAGGGAACCTGAGGTACGAGCAGTACTTC
>TRBD1|TRBV10-3|TRBJ1-2|-
CAISESQGAYGYTF
TGTGCCATCAGTGAGTCGCAGGGGGCATATGGCTACACCTTC
>-|TRBV6-5|TRBJ1-1|-
CASRGGVNLNTEAFF
TGTGCCAGCAGAGGAGGAGTAAACCTAAACACTGAAGCTTTCTTT
>TRBD1|TRBV5-1|TRBJ1-6|once
CASSVQGDRNSPLHF
TGCGCCAGCAGTGTACAGGGGGATCGAAATTCACCCCTCCACTTT
>TRBD2|TRBV4-2|TRBJ2-7|-
CASSRRTSGGYEQYF
TGTGCCAGCAGCAGAAGGACTAGCGGGGGTTACGAGCAGTACTTC
>-|TRBV5-3|TRBJ1-2|-
CARSHDGYTF
TGTGCCAGAAGTCATGATGGCTACACCTTC
>-|TRBV30|TRBJ1-2|-
CAWSGSGTLYGYTF
TGTGCCTGGAGTGGGTCCGGGACACTATATGGCTACACCTTC
>-|TRBV27|TRBJ1-5|once
CASSEPYSNQPQHF
TGTGCCAGCAGCGAGCCTTATAGCAATCAGCCCCAGCATTTT
>TRBD2|TRBV4-3|TRBJ2-1|-
CASSQVLAGAYNEQFF
TGCGCCAGCAGCCAAGTGCTAGCGGGAGCCTACAATGAGCAGTTCTTC
>TRBD1|TRBV5-6|TRBJ2-3|-
CASSLGQGLESTDTQYF
TGTGCCAGCAGCTTGGGACAGGGCCTGGAGAGCACAGATACGCAGTATTTT
>-|TRBV21-1|TRBJ1-2|-
CARTGPDYGYTF
TGTGCCAGGACAGGGCCGGACTATGGCTACACCTTC
>-|TRBV29-1|TRBJ1-2|-
CSVDELGYTF
TGCAGCGTTGACGAGTTGGGCTACACCTTC
>-|TRBV14|TRBJ2-1|-
CASSHPRFAGATNEQFF
TGTGCCAGCAGCCACCCACGGTTCGCGGGCGCCACCAATGAGCAGTTCTTC
>TRBD1|TRBV4-1|TRBJ2-2|once
CASSQRLPGQGMRTGELFF
TGCGCCAGCAGCCAAAGGCTCCCGGGACAGGGCATGAGGACCGGGGAGCTGTTTTTT
>TRBD2|TRBV7-2|TRBJ2-3|-
CASSLVARGGTQYF
TGTGCCAGCAGCTTAGTTGCGCGGGGGGGTACGCAGTATTTT